Below are 8 T cell receptor beta chains sequenced from a single sample in a study of blood T cell repertoires in COVID-19. Sequenced by immunoSEQ multiplex PCR; TCRdb stores in-frame clones only, minus some. Among around 380,000 clones, approximately 77% were seen once, and the ten largest hold more than 1%. The sequenced material came from peripheral blood. The receptor set was obtained from a human donor with acute or convalescent COVID-19. The donor label of this sample is uncertain.

This chain joins TRBV5-1 and TRBJ2-7, with 7 bases matching TRBD1. The germline gives CDR1 SGHRS, CDR2 YFSETQ. The CDR3 is made up of 15 amino acids. J gave up 0 bases and V 4 bases, and 7 bases lay outside the gene matches. The CDR3 bases are TGCGCCAGCAGCGGTGACAGGGACGGCTCCTACGAGCAGTACTTC. It yields the protein CASSGDRDGSYEQYF. Based on the CDR3 plus reference TRBV5-1 and TRBJ2-7, the full variable domain is KAGVTQTPRYLIKTRGQQVTLSCSPISGHRSVSWYQQTPGQGLQFLFEYFSETQRNKGNFPGRFSGRQFSNSRSEMNVSTLELGDSALYLCASSGDRDGSYEQYFGPGTRLTVT.

The chain employs TRBV6-5 and TRBJ1-1; 7 bases line up with TRBD1. This CDR3 region has 11 residues. CDR1 and CDR2 (germline): MNHEY, SVGAGI. The V segment lost 7 bases and the J segment 10 bases; nucleotides outside the gene matches: 6. CDR3 sequence reads: CASKKQGRAFF. The CDR3 bases are TGTGCCAGCAAAAAACAGGGGAGAGCTTTCTTT.

This clone has a handful of counts. The chain recombines TRBV3-1 (or the pseudogene TRBV3-2) with TRBJ2-1, with TRBD1 matching 10 bases. V shed 2 bases and J 4 bases; nucleotides not matched to a gene: 2. The germline V gene encodes CDR1 LGHDT and CDR2 YNNKEL (reference sequence). This CDR3 has 15 residues. The CDR3 loop reads CASSQPGQGYNEQFF. CDR3 in DNA: TGTGCCAGCAGCCAACCGGGACAGGGGTACAATGAGCAGTTCTTC.

This clone was observed a few times. This chain links TRBV5-1 with TRBJ1-4, with D possibly TRBD1 on 5 matching bases. Deletions cut 1 base from V and 3 bases from J, with 10 bases between. This CDR3 spans 15 amino acids. Germline CDR1 is SGHRS and CDR2 is YFSETQ. This chain's CDR3 is CASSLQGAPNEKLFF. As DNA, the CDR3 is TGCGCCAGCAGCTTGCAAGGGGCCCCTAATGAAAAACTGTTTTTT.

V is TRBV5-5 and J is TRBJ1-4; 8 nucleotides agree with TRBD1. CDR3 length: 14 amino acids. Germline V lookup: CDR1 SGHKS, CDR2 YYEKEE (reference sequence). V was clipped by 3 bases and J by 5 bases; unmatched bases: 3. In nucleotides, the CDR3 is TGTGCCAGCAGCTCACAGGGGGGAAATGAAAAACTGTTTTTT. It yields the protein CASSSQGGNEKLFF.

The V gene is TRBV28, the J gene TRBJ1-1; D possibly corresponds to TRBD1 (5 bases). CDR3 size: 14 residues. Trimming took 5 bases from V and 1 from J, leaving 11 bases between them. Germline V gene lookup returns CDR1 MDHEN and CDR2 SYDVKM. The CDR3: CASSGHSPNTEAFF. In nucleotides, the CDR3 is TGTGCCAGCAGTGGACACTCGCCGAACACTGAAGCTTTCTTT.

The CDR3 loop is CASSLVGGQGPYEQYF. DNA for the CDR3: TGTGCCAGCAGCTTAGTAGGCGGACAGGGACCCTACGAGCAGTACTTC. The V and J genes are TRBV7-8 and TRBJ2-7; 8 nucleotides agree with TRBD1. CDR1 and CDR2 (germline): SGHVS, FQNEAQ. V was clipped by 1 base and J by 2 bases; unmatched bases: 7. The CDR3 sequence is 16 residues long.

This chain joins TRBV2 and TRBJ1-5; D is unresolved. The V gene's germline CDR1 is SNHLY and CDR2 FYNNEI. CDR3 length equals 14 residues. Trimming shortened V by 4 bases and J by 3 bases, and 10 bases separated the two germline ends. The CDR3 DNA follows: TGTGCCAGCAGTGTGCGCAACTTCAATCAGCCCCAGCATTTT. Translation gives CASSVRNFNQPQHF.